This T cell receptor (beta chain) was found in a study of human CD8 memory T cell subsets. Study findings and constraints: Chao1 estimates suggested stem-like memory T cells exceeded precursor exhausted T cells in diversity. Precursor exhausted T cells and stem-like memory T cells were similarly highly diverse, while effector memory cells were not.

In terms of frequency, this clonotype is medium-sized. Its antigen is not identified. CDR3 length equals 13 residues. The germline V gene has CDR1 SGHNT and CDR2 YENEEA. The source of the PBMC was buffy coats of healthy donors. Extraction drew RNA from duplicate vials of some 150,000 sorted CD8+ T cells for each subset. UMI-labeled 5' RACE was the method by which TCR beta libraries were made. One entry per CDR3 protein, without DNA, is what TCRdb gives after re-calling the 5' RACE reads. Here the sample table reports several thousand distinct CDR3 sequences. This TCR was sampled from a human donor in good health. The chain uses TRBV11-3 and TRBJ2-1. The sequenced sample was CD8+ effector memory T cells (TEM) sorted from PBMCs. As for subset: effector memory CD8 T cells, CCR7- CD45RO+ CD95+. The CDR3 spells CASSQIHGNEQFF.